The rows below give T cell receptor beta chains drawn from one sample of a study of T-cell memory formation after mild COVID-19. TCRdb re-analysed the 5' RACE reads in MiXCR, keeping a single row per CDR3 protein. The top ten hold roughly 3.7% of the sample, which has more than 150,000 distinct CDR3 sequences, about 18% seen once. Sequenced: PBMCs or a T cell subset sorted from them (not recorded which). The receptors originated from a man aged 18 to 35 who had mild COVID-19 (a few samples of this study predate the infection). Cell type and time point are not known. CDR3s include the opening cysteine and the closing phenylalanine or tryptophan. A D gene is named only where the DNA matches it firmly. Only part of the rows carry a size: once, few, many, or a class if the clone is expanded.

D gene,J gene,clone size,V gene,CDR3 DNA,CDR3 protein
TRBD2,TRBJ2-3,many,TRBV7-2,TGTGCCAGCAGCTTACAGGCGGGGGGAGGCACAGATACGCAGTATTTT,CASSLQAGGGTDTQYF
TRBD2,TRBJ2-4,.,TRBV9,TGTGCCAGCAGCCCCGGGACTAGCGGGGGGAGCGAAAACATTCAGTACTTC,CASSPGTSGGSENIQYF
.,TRBJ1-2,many,TRBV12-3/TRBV12-4,TGTGCCAGCAGCCGCCAGAGGGGGGCGGGCTATGGCTACACCTTC,CASSRQRGAGYGYTF
.,TRBJ1-1,.,TRBV6-2/TRBV6-3,TGTGCCAGCGGCAGGGCCACTGAAGCTTTCTTT,CASGRATEAFF
.,TRBJ1-6,few,TRBV15,TGTGCCACCAGCAGAGTGCGGGGGGTGGGATCACCCCTCCACTTT,CATSRVRGVGSPLHF
.,TRBJ1-5,few,TRBV5-1,TGCGCCAGCAGGGGGGGAGAGGGCGACAATCAGCCCCAGCATTTT,CASRGGEGDNQPQHF
.,TRBJ1-3,.,TRBV3-1,TGTGCCAGCAGCCAAGCGGCTGGACGTACCATATATTTT,CASSQAAGRTIYF
.,TRBJ2-5,.,TRBV9,TGTGCCAGCAGCGTAACCGGGACGCAAGAGACCCAGTACTTC,CASSVTGTQETQYF
TRBD2,TRBJ2-1,.,TRBV5-1,TGCGCCAGCAGCTTGCGGGGGGCCTACAATGAGCAGTTCTTC,CASSLRGAYNEQFF
.,TRBJ1-2,few,TRBV6-6,TGTGCCAGCAGTTACAGGGGCGAGGAAGGCTACACCTTC,CASSYRGEEGYTF
.,TRBJ2-5,.,TRBV5-1,TGCGCCAGCAGCCGGGGGACAACTCAAGAGACCCAGTACTTC,CASSRGTTQETQYF
TRBD1,TRBJ2-7,.,TRBV7-9,TGTGCCAGCAGCATACGTACCGACAGGGTGCAGTACTTC,CASSIRTDRVQYF
.,TRBJ2-3,.,TRBV7-2,TGTGCCAGCAGCCCTTGGACTAGCACAGATACGCAGTATTTT,CASSPWTSTDTQYF
.,TRBJ1-1,few,TRBV12-3/TRBV12-4,TGTGCCAGCAGTCAACAGCCCAACACTGAAGCTTTCTTT,CASSQQPNTEAFF
TRBD1,TRBJ1-1,.,TRBV5-6,TGTGCCAGCAGCCGAACACAGGGGACTGAAGCTTTCTTT,CASSRTQGTEAFF
.,TRBJ1-2,many,TRBV30,TGTGCCTGGAGTGGGTGGTCCTATGGCTACACCTTC,CAWSGWSYGYTF
TRBD1,TRBJ1-2,.,TRBV6-5,TGTGCCAGCAGTTCACAGGGGGGTAATGGCTATGGCTACACCTTC,CASSSQGGNGYGYTF
TRBD1,TRBJ1-2,.,TRBV4-1,TGCGCCAGCAGCCAAGAAGAGACAGGGACCTATGGCTACACCTTC,CASSQEETGTYGYTF
.,TRBJ1-3,.,TRBV4-3,TGCGCCAGCAGCCAAGAGAGGGGTCCCTCTGGAAACACCATATATTTT,CASSQERGPSGNTIYF
TRBD1,TRBJ1-6,.,TRBV7-2,TGTGCCAGCAGCCCAGGACAGGGGTACGGACCCCTCCACTTT,CASSPGQGYGPLHF
.,TRBJ1-6,.,TRBV18,TGTGCCAGCTCACCGGGGGCCGCCCATTCACCCCTCCACTTT,CASSPGAAHSPLHF
.,TRBJ1-1,.,TRBV24-1,TGTGCCACCAGTGATGTGGACACTGAAGCTTTCTTT,CATSDVDTEAFF
.,TRBJ2-2,few,TRBV7-3,TGTGCCAGCAGTCGGGACTTCGGGGAGCTGTTTTTT,CASSRDFGELFF
.,TRBJ1-1,.,TRBV7-2,TGTGCCAGCAGCTCGCATGTTGACACTGAAGCTTTCTTT,CASSSHVDTEAFF
.,TRBJ2-5,few,TRBV5-5,TGTGCCAGCAGCTTATACGGACAAGAGACCCAGTACTTC,CASSLYGQETQYF
TRBD1,TRBJ1-1,.,TRBV5-1,TGCGCCAGCAGGACCGGGACAGGGGCTACTACTGAAGCTTTCTTT,CASRTGTGATTEAFF
.,TRBJ1-2,few,TRBV6-5,TGTGCCAGCAGGGTCCCAGGACGCCTGAGGGGCTACACCTTC,CASRVPGRLRGYTF
TRBD2,TRBJ2-3,.,TRBV20-1,TGCAGTGCCAGCGCTAGCGGGGGGCGAAATACGCAGTATTTT,CSASASGGRNTQYF
.,TRBJ2-7,few,TRBV5-1,TGCGCCAGCAGCCCGGGGCGAGGGGTGCACGAGCAGTACTTC,CASSPGRGVHEQYF
.,TRBJ1-1,few,TRBV6-5,TGTGCCAGCACCCTGGGGGCGCAGAACACTGAAGCTTTCTTT,CASTLGAQNTEAFF
.,TRBJ2-5,few,TRBV20-1,TGCAGTGCTAGGGACGGCAAGAAAGAGACCCAGTACTTC,CSARDGKKETQYF
TRBD2,TRBJ2-7,.,TRBV13,TGTGCCAGCAGATTCAGCGGGGGGGCCTACGAGCCGTACTTC,CASRFSGGAYEPYF
.,TRBJ2-2,few,TRBV4-2,TGTGCCAGCAGCCCACGCGAAGGAGTGAACACCGGGGAGCTGTTTTTT,CASSPREGVNTGELFF
TRBD2,TRBJ2-2,few,TRBV4-3,TGCGCCAGCAGCCAAGACGAGCGGGGTTCGGCCGGGGAGCTGTTTTTT,CASSQDERGSAGELFF
.,TRBJ2-1,.,TRBV6-6,TGTGCCAGCAGTTACGACTACAATGAGCAGTTCTTC,CASSYDYNEQFF
.,TRBJ1-1,few,TRBV7-9,TGTGCCAGCAGCTTTAGGGGGGGCGGAGGAACTGAAGCTTTCTTT,CASSFRGGGGTEAFF
.,TRBJ1-2,few,TRBV20-1,TGCAGTGCTAAGGAGGGGTCAAGTGGCTACACCTTC,CSAKEGSSGYTF
TRBD2,TRBJ2-5,.,TRBV3-1,TGTGCCAGCAGCCAAGAGAGCGGGACTAGCGGGGAGACCCAGTACTTC,CASSQESGTSGETQYF
TRBD2,TRBJ2-3,few,TRBV7-9,TGTGCCAGCAGCTCCGGGACTAGCGGTGATACGCAGTATTTT,CASSSGTSGDTQYF
.,TRBJ1-2,few,TRBV5-1,TGCGCCAGCAGCTTGGTTGGCCCGGGGGAAGGCTACACCTTC,CASSLVGPGEGYTF
.,TRBJ1-3,few,TRBV6-5,TGTGCCAGCAGTTATAACTCCGGTGTGAGCCTTGGAAACACCATATATTTT,CASSYNSGVSLGNTIYF
TRBD1,TRBJ1-1,few,TRBV15,TGTGCCACCCGGACAGGGAAGAACACTGAAGCTTTCTTT,CATRTGKNTEAFF
.,TRBJ1-2,few,TRBV5-1,TGCGCCAGCAGCTTGCGTCAGGAAGGGGGCTACACCTTC,CASSLRQEGGYTF
TRBD1,TRBJ2-5,few,TRBV20-1,TGCAGTGCTAGACACAGGGGAGAGACCCAGTACTTC,CSARHRGETQYF
TRBD2,TRBJ2-1,.,TRBV11-2,TGTGCCAGCAGCCTATACGGTGGGCTAGCGGGGCCAAATGAGCAGTTCTTC,CASSLYGGLAGPNEQFF
.,TRBJ2-5,.,TRBV7-2,TGTGCCAGCAGCCGAGGTTACCAAGAGACCCAGTACTTC,CASSRGYQETQYF
TRBD1,TRBJ2-3,few,TRBV16,TGTGCCAGCAGCCAATCGGGACAGGCTAAAGATACGCAGTATTTT,CASSQSGQAKDTQYF
.,TRBJ1-6,few,TRBV10-2,TGCGCCAGCAGTGAGTCGACCCGGGGACCCCTCCACTTT,CASSESTRGPLHF
.,TRBJ1-4,few,TRBV12-3/TRBV12-4,TGTGCCAGCAGCCCCGGGCGGACGCGGCGGGAAAAACTGTTTTTT,CASSPGRTRREKLFF
.,TRBJ2-1,.,TRBV11-2,TGTGCCAGCAGCTCCATTCGGGGACGCTCCTACAATGAGCAGTTCTTC,CASSSIRGRSYNEQFF
.,TRBJ2-2,few,TRBV5-1,TGCGCCAGCAGCTTGGTCCTTACAGGGAACACCGGGGAGCTGTTTTTT,CASSLVLTGNTGELFF
.,TRBJ1-2,many,TRBV7-2,TGTGCCAGCAGCTTCTGGGGAGGAGTTGGTGACTCCGATGGCTACACCTTC,CASSFWGGVGDSDGYTF
.,TRBJ2-2,.,TRBV6-5,TGTGCCAGCAGTTACTCGCAGGCGTCCGGGGAGCTGTTTTTT,CASSYSQASGELFF
.,TRBJ2-7,.,TRBV7-8,TGTGCCAGCAGCTTTATTGGATCAGACTCCTACGAGCAGTACTTC,CASSFIGSDSYEQYF
.,TRBJ1-5,.,TRBV28,TGTGCCAGCAGCCCTAGGGGGGAAGGCAATCAGCCCCAGCATTTT,CASSPRGEGNQPQHF
.,TRBJ2-2,few,TRBV7-3,TGTGCCAGCAGCTTAAGCGGTCGGGACACCGGGGAGCTGTTTTTT,CASSLSGRDTGELFF
.,TRBJ1-1,few,TRBV14,TGTGCCAGCAGCCAAAGGGGTGGGTATACTGAAGCTTTCTTT,CASSQRGGYTEAFF